This TCR beta chain was retrieved from a study of OX40 agonist ivuxolimab in advanced cancers. Study-wide context: Mean age 60 years, range about 20 to 90; 82.7% male. A partial response was reached by three patients: one with hepatocellular carcinoma and two with cutaneous melanoma.

Findings and caveats of the study: Antigens targeted by the expanded peripheral T cells were not determined.

Measured with immunoSEQ multiplex PCR; TCRdb has only the in-frame clones, and not every one. This sample has approximately 30,000 clones, with around four fifths found just once. To note about this clone: Antigen: not known.

Between the trimmed V and J ends, which lost 4 bases and 0 bases, there was a span of 8 bases. Germline CDR1 SNHLY, CDR2 FYNNEI. This CDR3 has 14 residues. V and J are TRBV2 and TRBJ2-3, with no clear D. This clonotype was sampled from an adult with an advanced solid tumor such as melanoma, head and neck, liver or kidney cancer. Sequences were derived from CD4+ or CD8+ T cells sorted from blood, sampled in a trial of the OX40 agonist ivuxolimab. The DNA for the CDR3 is TGTGCCAGCAGTGCAGCAACTAGCACAGATACGCAGTATTTT. It specifies CASSAATSTDTQYF.